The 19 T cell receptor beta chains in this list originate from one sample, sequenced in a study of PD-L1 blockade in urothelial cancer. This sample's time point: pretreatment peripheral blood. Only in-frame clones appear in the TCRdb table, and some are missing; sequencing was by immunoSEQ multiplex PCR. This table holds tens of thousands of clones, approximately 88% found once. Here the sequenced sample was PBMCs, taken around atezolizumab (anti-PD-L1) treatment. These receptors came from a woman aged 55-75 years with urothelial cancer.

The CDR3 DNA is TGTGCCAGCAGGATTACTAGCGGGAGCTACAATGAGCAGTTCTTC. Residues: CASRITSGSYNEQFF. The chain recombines TRBV5-4 with TRBJ2-1; TRBD2 matches at 11 bases. Germline V lookup: CDR1 SGHNT, CDR2 YYREEE (reference sequence). The ends lost 5 bases at V and 3 bases at J; junction bases unmatched: 4. The CDR3 is 15 residues long.

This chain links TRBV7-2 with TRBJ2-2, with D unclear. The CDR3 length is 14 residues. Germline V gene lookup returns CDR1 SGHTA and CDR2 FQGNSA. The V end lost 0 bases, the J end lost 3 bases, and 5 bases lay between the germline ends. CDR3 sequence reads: CASSLAFYTGELFF. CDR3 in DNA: TGTGCCAGCAGCTTAGCCTTCTACACCGGGGAGCTGTTTTTT. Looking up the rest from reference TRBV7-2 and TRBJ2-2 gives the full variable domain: GAGVSQSPSNKVTEKGKDVELRCDPISGHTALYWYRQSLGQGLEFLIYFQGNSAPDKSGLPSDRFSAERTGGSVSTLTIQRTQQEDSAVYLCASSLAFYTGELFFGEGSRLTVL.

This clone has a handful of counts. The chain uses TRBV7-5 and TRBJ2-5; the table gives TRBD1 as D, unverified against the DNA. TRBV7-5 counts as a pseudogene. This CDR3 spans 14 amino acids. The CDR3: CARSFWTVQETQYF. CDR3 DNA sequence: TGTGCCAGAAGCTTCTGGACAGTCCAAGAGACCCAGTACTTC.

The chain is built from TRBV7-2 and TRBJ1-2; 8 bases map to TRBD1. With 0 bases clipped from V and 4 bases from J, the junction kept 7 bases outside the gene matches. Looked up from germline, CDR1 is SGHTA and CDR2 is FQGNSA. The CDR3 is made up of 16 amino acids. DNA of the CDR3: TGTGCCAGCAGCTTAGCACCAACAGGGGGTAGCTATGGCTACACCTTC. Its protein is CASSLAPTGGSYGYTF.

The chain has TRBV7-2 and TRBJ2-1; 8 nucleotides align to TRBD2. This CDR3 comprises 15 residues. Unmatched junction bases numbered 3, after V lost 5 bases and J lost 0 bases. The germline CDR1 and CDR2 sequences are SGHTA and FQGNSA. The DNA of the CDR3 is TGTGCCAGCAGCCCCAGCGGGAGCTCCTACAATGAGCAGTTCTTC. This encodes CASSPSGSSYNEQFF.

CDR3 in DNA: TGTGCCACCAGCAGAGATAGGTTCCCGGGTCTCGCCGGGGAGCTGTTTTTT. Translating gives CATSRDRFPGLAGELFF. The chain joins TRBV15 to TRBJ2-2; D unclear. The germline V gene encodes CDR1 LNHNV and CDR2 YYDKDF (reference sequence). The V end lost 0 bases, the J end lost 6 bases, and 17 bases lay between the germline ends. The CDR3 is 17 amino acids.

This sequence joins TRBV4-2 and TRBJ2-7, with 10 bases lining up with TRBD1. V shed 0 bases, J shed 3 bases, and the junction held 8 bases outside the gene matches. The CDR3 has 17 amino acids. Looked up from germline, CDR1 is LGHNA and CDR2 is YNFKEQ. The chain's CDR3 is CASSQEGGQGRHYEQYF. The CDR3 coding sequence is TGTGCCAGCAGCCAAGAAGGGGGACAGGGGCGCCACTACGAGCAGTACTTC.

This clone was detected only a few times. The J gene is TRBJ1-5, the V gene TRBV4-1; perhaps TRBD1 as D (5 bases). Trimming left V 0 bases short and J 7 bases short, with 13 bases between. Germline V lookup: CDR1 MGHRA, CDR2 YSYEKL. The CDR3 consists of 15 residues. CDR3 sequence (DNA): TGCGCCAGCAGCCAAGATCCGGCAGGGTGGCAGCCCCAGCATTTT. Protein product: CASSQDPAGWQPQHF.

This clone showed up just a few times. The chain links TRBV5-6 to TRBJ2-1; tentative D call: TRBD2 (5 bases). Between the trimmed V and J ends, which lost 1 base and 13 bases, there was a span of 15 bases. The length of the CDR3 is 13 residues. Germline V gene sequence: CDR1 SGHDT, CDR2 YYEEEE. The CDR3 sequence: CASSLTRLQVQFF. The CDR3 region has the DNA TGTGCCAGCAGCTTGACTAGGCTCCAAGTCCAGTTCTTC.

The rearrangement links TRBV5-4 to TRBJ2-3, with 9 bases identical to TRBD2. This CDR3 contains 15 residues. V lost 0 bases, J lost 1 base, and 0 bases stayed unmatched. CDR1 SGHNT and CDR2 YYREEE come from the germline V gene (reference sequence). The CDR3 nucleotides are TGTGCCAGCAGCTTGGTAGCGGGGGGCACAGATACGCAGTATTTT. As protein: CASSLVAGGTDTQYF.

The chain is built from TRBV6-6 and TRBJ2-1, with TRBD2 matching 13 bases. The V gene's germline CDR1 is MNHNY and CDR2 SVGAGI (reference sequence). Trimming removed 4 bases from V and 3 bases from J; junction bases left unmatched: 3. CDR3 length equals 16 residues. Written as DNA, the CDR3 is TGTGCCAGCAGTTCACGGACTAGCGGGGGCTACAATGAGCAGTTCTTC. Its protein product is CASSSRTSGGYNEQFF.

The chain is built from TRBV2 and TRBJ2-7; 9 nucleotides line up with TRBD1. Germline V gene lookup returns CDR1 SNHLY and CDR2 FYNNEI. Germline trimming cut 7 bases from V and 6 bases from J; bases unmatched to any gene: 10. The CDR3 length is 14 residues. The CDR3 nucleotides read TGTGCCAGCACGCCCCCCGGACAGGGGTTCGAGCAGTACTTC. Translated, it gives CASTPPGQGFEQYF.

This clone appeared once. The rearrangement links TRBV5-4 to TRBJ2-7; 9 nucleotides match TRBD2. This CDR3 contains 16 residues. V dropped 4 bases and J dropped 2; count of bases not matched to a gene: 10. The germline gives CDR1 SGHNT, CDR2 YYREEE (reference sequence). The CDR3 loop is CASSPGASGVTYEQYF. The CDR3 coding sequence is TGTGCCAGCAGCCCCGGGGCTAGCGGGGTTACCTACGAGCAGTACTTC.

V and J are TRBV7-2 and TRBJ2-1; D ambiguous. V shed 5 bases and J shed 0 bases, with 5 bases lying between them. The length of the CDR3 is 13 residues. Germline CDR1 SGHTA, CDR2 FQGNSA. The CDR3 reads CASSLFSYNEQFF. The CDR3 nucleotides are TGTGCCAGCAGCCTATTCTCCTACAATGAGCAGTTCTTC.

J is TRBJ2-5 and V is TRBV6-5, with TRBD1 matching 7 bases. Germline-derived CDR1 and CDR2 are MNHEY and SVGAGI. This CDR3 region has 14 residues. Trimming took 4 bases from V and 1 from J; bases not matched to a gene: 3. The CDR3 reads CASSWTGPQETQYF. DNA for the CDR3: TGTGCCAGCAGTTGGACAGGTCCCCAAGAGACCCAGTACTTC.

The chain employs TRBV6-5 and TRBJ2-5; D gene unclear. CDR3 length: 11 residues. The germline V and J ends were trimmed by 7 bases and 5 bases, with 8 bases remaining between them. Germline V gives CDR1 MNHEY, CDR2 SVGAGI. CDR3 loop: CASNYRETQYF. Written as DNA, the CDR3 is TGTGCCAGCAATTATCGGGAGACCCAGTACTTC.

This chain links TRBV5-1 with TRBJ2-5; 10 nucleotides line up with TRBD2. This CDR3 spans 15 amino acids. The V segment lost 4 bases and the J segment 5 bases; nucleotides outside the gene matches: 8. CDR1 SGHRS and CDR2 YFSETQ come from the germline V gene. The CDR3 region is CASSLSGRVEETQYF. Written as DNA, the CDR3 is TGCGCCAGCAGCCTAAGCGGGAGGGTGGAGGAGACCCAGTACTTC.

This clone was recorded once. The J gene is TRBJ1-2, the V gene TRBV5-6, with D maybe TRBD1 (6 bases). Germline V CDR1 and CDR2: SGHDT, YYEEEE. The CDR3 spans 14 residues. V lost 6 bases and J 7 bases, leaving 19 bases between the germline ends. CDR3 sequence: CASKSDTGLGGYTF. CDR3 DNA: TGTGCCAGCAAATCCGATACAGGGTTGGGTGGCTACACCTTC.

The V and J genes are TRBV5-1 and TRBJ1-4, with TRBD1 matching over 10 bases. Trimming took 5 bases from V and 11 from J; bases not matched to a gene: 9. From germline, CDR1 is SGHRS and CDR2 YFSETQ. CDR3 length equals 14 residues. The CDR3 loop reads CASRLGPGQGKLFF. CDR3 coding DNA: TGCGCCAGCAGACTCGGACCGGGACAGGGGAAACTGTTTTTT.